This T cell receptor (beta chain) was documented in a study of PD-L1 blockade in urothelial cancer. Overall study: Blood analysis took place 3 weeks (second dose) and 6 weeks after treatment start. Reported median T cell count for blood samples was more than 140,000. Findings and limits, study-wide: Below-median pretreatment blood TCR clonality was associated with improved progression-free and overall survival.

This clone was detected only once. The antigen remains undetermined. Time point here: peripheral blood 6 weeks after treatment start. Peripheral blood mononuclear cells were collected from every patient before and during treatment, yielding between 1 and 8 samples per patient. Clones were read by immunoSEQ multiplex PCR, and TCRdb kept only the in-frame ones, dropping some. The sample includes fewer than 30,000 clones, 84% of them seen just once. This CDR3 spans 14 amino acids. Germline CDR1 MNHNY, CDR2 SVGAGI (reference sequence). With 10 bases removed from V and 2 bases from J, the gap between germline ends came to 17 bases.

The chain couples TRBV6-6 to TRBJ1-1; no definite D call. The TCR was taken from a man aged 70-80 years with urothelial cancer. This sample comprised PBMCs, obtained around atezolizumab (anti-PD-L1) treatment. CDR3 sequence (DNA): TGTGCCACCAAAGAGGGCCCGGCAAACACTGAAGCTTTCTTT. It encodes CATKEGPANTEAFF.